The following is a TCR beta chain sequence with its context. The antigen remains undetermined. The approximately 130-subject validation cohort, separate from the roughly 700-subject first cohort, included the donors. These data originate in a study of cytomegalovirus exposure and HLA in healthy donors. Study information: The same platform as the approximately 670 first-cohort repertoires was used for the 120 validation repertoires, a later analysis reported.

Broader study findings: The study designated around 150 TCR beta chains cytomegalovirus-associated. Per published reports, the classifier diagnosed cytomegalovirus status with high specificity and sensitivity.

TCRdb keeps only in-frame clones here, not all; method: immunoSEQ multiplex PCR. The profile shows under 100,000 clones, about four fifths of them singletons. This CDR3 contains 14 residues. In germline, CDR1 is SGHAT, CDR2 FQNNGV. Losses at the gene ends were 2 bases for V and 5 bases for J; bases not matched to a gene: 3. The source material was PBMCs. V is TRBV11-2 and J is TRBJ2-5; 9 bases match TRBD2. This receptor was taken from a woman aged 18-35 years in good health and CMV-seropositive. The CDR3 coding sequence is TGTGCCAGCAGCTTAATAGCGGGGGCCGAGACCCAGTACTTC. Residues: CASSLIAGAETQYF. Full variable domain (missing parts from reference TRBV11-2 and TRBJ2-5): EAGVAQSPRYKIIEKRQSVAFWCNPISGHATLYWYQQILGQGPKLLIQFQNNGVVDDSQLPKDRFSAERLKGVDSTLKIQPAKLEDSAVYLCASSLIAGAETQYFGPGTRLLVL.